The 24 T cell receptor beta chains below were found in one sample sequenced in a study of blood T cell repertoires in COVID-19. TCRdb keeps only in-frame clones here, not all; method: immunoSEQ multiplex PCR. There are about 38,000 clones in the sample; less than 90% occur only once, and 1.5% to 2% lies in the top ten. Sequencing input: peripheral blood. Source of these receptors: a man aged 55 to 70 with COVID-19, enrolled during active disease.

The chain combines TRBV27 with TRBJ2-1; 10 bases line up with TRBD1. V was clipped by 4 bases and J by 2 bases; unmatched bases: 2. The CDR3 loop spans 15 amino acids. Germline V gives CDR1 MNHEY, CDR2 SMNVEV (reference sequence). The CDR3: CASSSDRGPYNEQFF. The CDR3 bases are TGTGCCAGCAGTTCTGACAGGGGGCCCTACAATGAGCAGTTCTTC.

This rearrangement joins TRBV7-2 to TRBJ1-2; TRBD1 is a possible D gene (5 bases). The CDR3 is 14 residues long. The germline V gene has CDR1 SGHTA and CDR2 FQGNSA. V was pared by 1 base and J by 10 bases, with 16 bases between. The CDR3 DNA reads TGTGCCAGCAGCTTAGTTCAGGGTGATGTGGTCTACACCTTC. Translated: CASSLVQGDVVYTF.

The J gene is TRBJ1-2, the V gene TRBV6-5; D uncertain. The CDR3 covers 12 residues. Per the germline V gene, CDR1 is MNHEY and CDR2 is SVGAGI. Trimming took 0 bases from V and 8 from J, leaving 7 bases between them. This CDR3 is CASSYSGGGYTF. The CDR3 nucleotides are TGTGCCAGCAGTTACTCGGGAGGGGGCTACACCTTC.

The chain employs TRBV14 and TRBJ1-2, with 9 nucleotides matching TRBD1. Germline trimming cut 2 bases from V and 6 bases from J; bases unmatched to any gene: 10. The CDR3 extends over 16 amino acids. Per the germline V gene, CDR1 is SGHDN and CDR2 is FVKESK. The CDR3 here is CASSQFPGQGYNGYTF. CDR3 sequence (DNA): TGTGCCAGCAGCCAATTCCCGGGACAGGGTTATAATGGCTACACCTTC.

V gene TRBV10-3 combines with J gene TRBJ2-7, with 10 bases that match TRBD2. The J segment lost 6 bases and the V segment lost 10 bases, leaving 15 bases of the junction unmatched. The CDR3 is 15 residues long. The germline V gene encodes CDR1 ENHRY and CDR2 SYGVKD. The CDR3 sequence is CATEGLAGGRAEQYF. CDR3 DNA: TGTGCCACCGAGGGATTAGCGGGAGGTCGTGCCGAGCAGTACTTC.

This clone was observed once. This chain uses TRBV9 with TRBJ2-1; 9 bases map to TRBD2. The germline gives CDR1 SGDLS, CDR2 YYNGEE. The CDR3 totals 16 residues. Trimming removed 4 bases from V and 0 bases from J; junction bases left unmatched: 5. For the CDR3, the DNA is TGTGCCAGCAGCCTTAGCGGGAGTAGCTCCTACAATGAGCAGTTCTTC. It is translated as CASSLSGSSSYNEQFF. Full variable domain (outside the CDR3, taken from reference TRBV9 and TRBJ2-1): DSGVTQTPKHLITATGQRVTLRCSPRSGDLSVYWYQQSLDQGLQFLIQYYNGEERAKGNILERFSAQQFPDLHSELNLSSLELGDSALYFCASSLSGSSSYNEQFFGPGTRLTVL.

V and J are TRBV7-9 and TRBJ2-2; the D gene is possibly TRBD2 (5 bases). This CDR3 has 14 amino acids. V was cut by 1 base and J by 6 bases, with 9 bases left in between. CDR1 and CDR2 from the germline V gene are SEHNR and FQNEAQ (reference sequence). CDR3 protein: CASSLVSGSGELFF. The DNA of the CDR3 is TGTGCCAGCAGCTTAGTGTCGGGGTCCGGGGAGCTGTTTTTT.

The CDR3 spells CASSQEYGAAGGEKLFF. CDR3 coding DNA: TGCGCCAGCAGCCAAGAGTACGGGGCGGCAGGGGGTGAAAAACTGTTTTTT. The chain joins TRBV4-3 to TRBJ1-4; 7 nucleotides agree with TRBD1. This CDR3 region has 17 residues. Per the germline V gene, CDR1 is LGHNA and CDR2 is YSLEER. V shed 0 bases, J shed 7 bases, and the junction held 11 bases outside the gene matches.

This chain uses TRBV19 with TRBJ1-6; D remains unclear. This CDR3 is 14 amino acids long. The germline CDR1 and CDR2 sequences are LNHDA and SQIVND (reference sequence). V lost 3 bases to trimming and J lost 6 bases, with 9 bases between them. The CDR3 sequence: CASSINSPNSPLHF. The CDR3 nucleotides read TGTGCCAGTAGTATTAACAGTCCTAATTCACCCCTCCACTTT.

The chain has TRBV19 and TRBJ2-7, with D possibly TRBD1 on 6 matching bases. CDR1 is LNHDA, CDR2 SQIVND, per germline (reference sequence). The CDR3 covers 15 residues. V was pared by 3 bases and J by 2 bases, with 14 bases between. The CDR3 coding sequence is TGTGCCAGTAGTATTTTTGGGGGCCCAGCCTACGAGCAGTACTTC. Translated: CASSIFGGPAYEQYF.

By sample share, this clone is large. V and J are TRBV4-3 and TRBJ1-5; D remains unclear. Germline V gene data show CDR1 as LGHNA and CDR2 as YSLEER. Deletions cut 3 bases from V and 15 bases from J, with 12 bases between. The CDR3 has 11 amino acids. The CDR3 nucleotides are TGCGCCAGCAGCCAGCGCGGCAAGTTGCATTTT. Protein product: CASSQRGKLHF.

In this sample, this clone turned up once. The V gene is TRBV18, the J gene TRBJ1-5; 9 positions agree with TRBD1. The CDR3 has 14 amino acids. The J segment lost 7 bases and the V segment lost 3 bases, leaving 4 bases of the junction unmatched. The germline V gene encodes CDR1 KGHSH and CDR2 LQKENI. The CDR3 protein is CASSPKTGGQPQHF. CDR3 coding DNA: TGTGCCAGCTCACCGAAGACAGGGGGACAGCCCCAGCATTTT.

The rearrangement joins TRBV27 to TRBJ1-4; 8 nucleotides align to TRBD1. The length of the CDR3 is 15 residues. The V gene end was trimmed by 5 bases and the J gene end by 8 bases; junction bases not matched to a gene: 10. Looked up from germline, CDR1 is MNHEY and CDR2 is SMNVEV (reference sequence). The CDR3 sequence: CASSEPGQVGEKLFF. CDR3 DNA: TGTGCCAGCAGTGAACCGGGACAGGTTGGGGAAAAACTGTTTTTT.

This chain connects TRBV9 to TRBJ2-1; TRBD2 matches 10 bases. The junction had 5 bases not matched to a gene; V was cut back by 1 base and J by 10 bases. This CDR3 is 14 amino acids long. Germline loops: CDR1 SGDLS, CDR2 YYNGEE. CDR3 in amino acids: CASSVLAGAVEQFF. The CDR3 DNA follows: TGTGCCAGCAGCGTACTAGCGGGAGCGGTCGAGCAGTTCTTC.

The chain has TRBV19 and TRBJ1-1; a weak D match, TRBD1 (5 bases). Between the trimmed V and J ends, which lost 5 bases and 2 bases, there was a span of 9 bases. Germline CDR1 LNHDA, CDR2 SQIVND (reference sequence). This CDR3 region has 13 residues. The CDR3 sequence is CASSRQPNTEAFF. The CDR3 DNA follows: TGTGCCAGTAGTCGACAGCCTAACACTGAAGCTTTCTTT. Complete variable domain (other parts from reference TRBV19 and TRBJ1-1): DGGITQSPKYLFRKEGQNVTLSCEQNLNHDAMYWYRQDPGQGLRLIYYSQIVNDFQKGDIAEGYSVSREKKESFPLTVTSAQKNPTAFYLCASSRQPNTEAFFGQGTRLTVV.

The V gene is TRBV29-1, the J gene TRBJ1-5, with unresolved D. CDR1 and CDR2 from the germline V gene are SQVTM and ANQGSEA. Trimming took 3 bases from V and 7 from J, leaving 10 bases between them. The CDR3 is made up of 12 amino acids. The CDR3 nucleotides read TGCAGCGTTGAGATCTCAGGACAGCCCCAGCATTTT. It translates to CSVEISGQPQHF. The full variable domain, rest sourced from reference TRBV29-1 and TRBJ1-5, is SAVISQKPSRDICQRGTSLTIQCQVDSQVTMMFWYRQQPGQSLTLIATANQGSEATYESGFVIDKFPISRPNLTFSTLTVSNMSPEDSSIYLCSVEISGQPQHFGDGTRLSIL.

V is TRBV7-8 and J is TRBJ1-2, with 10 bases matching TRBD1. Losses at the gene ends were 5 bases for V and 4 bases for J; bases not matched to a gene: 10. This CDR3 is 16 amino acids long. The germline CDR1 and CDR2 sequences are SGHVS and FQNEAQ. CDR3 sequence (DNA): TGTGCCAGCAGCCCGACCGGGACAGGGGCAGGCTATGGCTACACCTTC. Translating gives CASSPTGTGAGYGYTF.

The count of this clone is one. The J gene is TRBJ2-5, the V gene TRBV9; D is possibly TRBD2 (6 bases). The CDR3 consists of 15 residues. V dropped 2 bases and J dropped 4 bases, with 15 bases sitting between them. Germline V gene sequence: CDR1 SGDLS, CDR2 YYNGEE. The CDR3 coding sequence is TGTGCCAGCAGCGTCGGGACTCTTGGGGCAGAGACCCAGTACTTC. As protein: CASSVGTLGAETQYF.

The chain joins TRBV5-1 to TRBJ1-4, with D perhaps matching TRBD1 (5 bases). Deletions cut 3 bases from V and 8 bases from J, with 14 bases between. In germline, CDR1 is SGHRS, CDR2 YFSETQ. The CDR3 has 14 amino acids. In DNA, the CDR3 is TGCGCCAGCAGCTCTGTTGGGGGAGGAGAAAAACTGTTTTTT. Residues: CASSSVGGGEKLFF.

This chain uses TRBV7-2 with TRBJ1-1; 8 positions match TRBD1. This CDR3 spans 17 amino acids. The germline V gene has CDR1 SGHTA and CDR2 FQGNSA. Trimming cost V 3 bases and J 0 bases; bases outside gene matches: 9. The CDR3 here is CASSLGTGGLMNTEAFF. Written as DNA, the CDR3 is TGTGCCAGCAGCTTGGGGACAGGCGGTTTGATGAACACTGAAGCTTTCTTT.

This rearrangement joins TRBV9 to TRBJ1-5; D is undetermined. CDR1 and CDR2 (germline): SGDLS, YYNGEE. Trimming shortened V by 5 bases and J by 4 bases, and 13 bases separated the two germline ends. The CDR3 spans 14 residues. The CDR3 is CASSRGWDNQPQHF. In nucleotides, the CDR3 is TGTGCCAGCAGTCGGGGTTGGGATAATCAGCCCCAGCATTTT. The whole variable domain, filled in from reference TRBV9 and TRBJ1-5, reads DSGVTQTPKHLITATGQRVTLRCSPRSGDLSVYWYQQSLDQGLQFLIQYYNGEERAKGNILERFSAQQFPDLHSELNLSSLELGDSALYFCASSRGWDNQPQHFGDGTRLSIL.

V usage is TRBV5-1 and J usage is TRBJ1-1, with D perhaps matching TRBD1 (5 bases). CDR3 length: 14 amino acids. Germline CDR1 SGHRS, CDR2 YFSETQ. V lost 1 base, J lost 5 bases, and 12 bases lay in between. Here the CDR3 DNA reads TGCGCCAGCAGCTTGCCAGGGCTGGGAACTGAAGCTTTCTTT. It specifies CASSLPGLGTEAFF.

V usage is TRBV9 and J usage is TRBJ1-5, with no clear D. This CDR3 region has 13 residues. The V end was cut by 3 bases, the J end by 5 bases, with 9 bases between. The germline gives CDR1 SGDLS, CDR2 YYNGEE. The CDR3 nucleotides are TGTGCCAGCAGCGGCGGAGAATATCAGCCCCAGCATTTT. Amino acids: CASSGGEYQPQHF.

The chain has TRBV2 and TRBJ1-5; D might be TRBD1 (5 bases). The ends were cut back, 9 bases at V and 4 bases at J, with 13 bases in the middle. CDR1 is SNHLY, CDR2 FYNNEI, per germline. This CDR3 contains 13 residues. The DNA for the CDR3 is TGTGCCAGTACCAGGGTAACGAATCAGCCCCAGCATTTT. Its protein product is CASTRVTNQPQHF.